These T cell receptor beta chains were read from a single sample in a study of cytomegalovirus exposure and HLA in healthy donors. Clones were read by immunoSEQ multiplex PCR, and TCRdb kept only the in-frame ones, dropping some. The sample lists approximately 140,000 clones; approximately 72% were seen once. Sequences were obtained from PBMCs. The receptor source for this set is a human donor in good health. The CDR3 runs from the conserved cysteine through the conserved F or W. D genes are given only for firm matches. Expanded clones are given a class, and other clones once, few, many or no size at all.

clone size	V gene	CDR3 length	J gene	D gene	CDR3 DNA	CDR3 protein
NA	TRBV7-2	17	TRBJ2-7	NA	TGTGCCAGCAGCTTAGGAGTCGTCAGGTCACGCTCCTACGAGCAGTACTTC	CASSLGVVRSRSYEQYF
many	TRBV6-1	14	TRBJ1-1	NA	TGTGCCAGCAGTGAACGGGGGGAAAACACTGAAGCTTTCTTT	CASSERGENTEAFF
NA	TRBV6-5	14	TRBJ2-7	NA	TGTGCCAGCAGTGGGGGGATTAGGGGAATGGAGCAGTACTTC	CASSGGIRGMEQYF
NA	TRBV7-6	15	TRBJ2-2	TRBD2	TGTGCCAGCAGCTTAGGAGCGGGAGGCACCGGGGAGCTGTTTTTT	CASSLGAGGTGELFF
NA	TRBV28	15	TRBJ1-1	NA	TGTGCCAGTCAACCCGGGGGGCGGTTGAACACTGAAGCTTTCTTT	CASQPGGRLNTEAFF
few	TRBV5-6	16	TRBJ2-2	TRBD1	TGTGCCAGCAGCTTCTTGACAGGGTCGAACACCGGGGAGCTGTTTTTT	CASSFLTGSNTGELFF
NA	TRBV5-1	17	TRBJ2-7	TRBD2	TGCGCCAGCAGCTCCTCACCGGGACTAGGGGACTCCTACGAGCAGTACTTC	CASSSSPGLGDSYEQYF
NA	TRBV7-2	14	TRBJ1-5	NA	TGTGCCAGCAGCCCTACTGGAGGGAATGCGCCCCAGCATTTT	CASSPTGGNAPQHF
NA	TRBV28	13	TRBJ1-2	NA	TGTGCCAGCAGGACCGCAGGGAACTATGGCTACACCTTC	CASRTAGNYGYTF
NA	TRBV5-1	12	TRBJ1-2	TRBD1	TGCGCCAGCAGAAGGGGGCGCGATGGCTACACCTTC	CASRRGRDGYTF
NA	TRBV16	16	TRBJ2-7	TRBD1	TGTGCCAGCAGCCAATTGTGGGGGACAGCCAATACGGAGCAGTACTTC	CASSQLWGTANTEQYF
NA	TRBV7-9	17	TRBJ2-7	TRBD1	TGTTCCAGCAGCTTAAGAGGGCTGGGACAGGGGGCTTACGAGCAGTACTTC	CSSSLRGLGQGAYEQYF
NA	TRBV7-2	15	TRBJ1-4	NA	TGTGCCAGCAGCTTAGGTGCGGGGGCGTGGGAAAAACTGTTTTTT	CASSLGAGAWEKLFF
NA	TRBV5-4	15	TRBJ2-1	TRBD2	TGTGCCAGCAGCTTGACCGGGAGGGCCGGGAATGAGCAGTTCTTC	CASSLTGRAGNEQFF
once	TRBV7-9	12	TRBJ1-2	NA	TGTTCCAGCCAAAAGCCGTCACATGGCTACACCTTC	CSSQKPSHGYTF
NA	TRBV11-3	18	TRBJ2-3	NA	TGTGCCAGCAGCCCCTCAGGGGGGTCCCCCTGGAGGACAGATACGCAGTATTTT	CASSPSGGSPWRTDTQYF
NA	TRBV5-1	16	TRBJ2-7	TRBD1	TGCGCCAGCAGGGGGAGCTTACAGGGGGCAAATGACGAGCAGTACTTC	CASRGSLQGANDEQYF
NA	TRBV20-1	11	TRBJ1-2	NA	TGCAGTGCTAGAGATTCTTATGGCTACACCTTC	CSARDSYGYTF
NA	TRBV2	14	TRBJ1-2	TRBD1	TGTGCCAGAGGAAGACAGGGCCCTACCTATGGCTACACCTTC	CARGRQGPTYGYTF
NA	TRBV18	14	TRBJ2-2	NA	TGTGCCAGCTCACTTAGACAACTGACCGGGGAGCTGTTTTTT	CASSLRQLTGELFF
once	TRBV29-1	13	TRBJ1-1	TRBD1	TGCAGCGGTCTCGTGGCCAGGGGGACTGAAGCTTTCTTT	CSGLVARGTEAFF
NA	TRBV19	13	TRBJ2-3	TRBD1	TGTGCCAGTTCAGACAGGGGCACAGATACGCAGTATTTT	CASSDRGTDTQYF
NA	TRBV19	13	TRBJ2-5	TRBD1	TGTGCCAGTACCCGGACAGGGTTGGAGACCCAGTACTTC	CASTRTGLETQYF
NA	TRBV27	17	TRBJ2-7	TRBD1	TGTGCCAGCAGTTTTTCTTTCGACGGGACAGGGGCCTACGAGCAGTACTTC	CASSFSFDGTGAYEQYF
few	TRBV28	15	TRBJ2-7	TRBD1	TGTGCCAGCAGTCCTCGGACAGGGTCGAATTACGAGCAGTACTTC	CASSPRTGSNYEQYF